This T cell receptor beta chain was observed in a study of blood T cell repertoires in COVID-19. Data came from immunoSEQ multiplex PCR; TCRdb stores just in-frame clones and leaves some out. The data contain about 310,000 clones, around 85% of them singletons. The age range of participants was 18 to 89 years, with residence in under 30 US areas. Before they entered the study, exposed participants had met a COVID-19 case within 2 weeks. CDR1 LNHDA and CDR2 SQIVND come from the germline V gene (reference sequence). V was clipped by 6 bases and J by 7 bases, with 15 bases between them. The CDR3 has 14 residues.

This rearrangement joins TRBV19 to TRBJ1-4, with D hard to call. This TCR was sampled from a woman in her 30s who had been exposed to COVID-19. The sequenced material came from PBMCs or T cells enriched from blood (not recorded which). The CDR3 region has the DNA TGTGCCAGTAGGTCGGGAGCCACGGGTGAAAAACTGTTTTTT. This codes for CASRSGATGEKLFF.